Below are 16 T cell receptor beta chains sequenced from a single sample in a study of shared clonotypes between healthy human individuals. Generated by immunoSEQ multiplex PCR, the TCRdb table keeps only in-frame clones and is missing some. The sample contains some 1 million clones, more than 60% of which appear only once. The sequenced sample consisted of memory CD4+ T cells sorted from blood. Subset meaning: CD45RA-negative fraction. All receptors derive from a man between 18 and 29 years old in good health.

The chain employs TRBV25-1 and TRBJ1-4; perhaps TRBD1 as D (5 bases). Per germline, CDR1 MGHDK and CDR2 SYGVNS. This CDR3 is 15 amino acids long. V lost 5 bases, J lost 4 bases, and 14 bases lay in between. The CDR3 DNA is TGTGCCAGCAGTCCCCGGGGGTCGGGTAATGAAAAACTGTTTTTT. Translation gives CASSPRGSGNEKLFF.

The gene calls are TRBV5-6 and TRBJ1-2; maybe TRBD1 (5 bases). The V end lost 3 bases, the J end lost 0 bases, and 15 bases lay between the germline ends. The germline gives CDR1 SGHDT, CDR2 YYEEEE. This CDR3 region has 16 residues. The DNA for the CDR3 is TGTGCCAGCAGCTCCGGAGGTGGCAGGGCTAACTATGGCTACACCTTC. Protein product: CASSSGGGRANYGYTF.

The V and J genes are TRBV19 and TRBJ1-5, with 9 bases that match TRBD1. CDR1 is LNHDA, CDR2 SQIVND, per germline (reference sequence). The CDR3 loop spans 17 amino acids. Losses at the gene ends were 4 bases for V and 4 bases for J; bases not matched to a gene: 11. CDR3 nucleotide sequence: TGTGCCAGTAGTACCCTTTTCCGGGACAGGGATAATCAGCCCCAGCATTTT. Its protein is CASSTLFRDRDNQPQHF.

The chain couples TRBV19 to TRBJ2-7; a weak D match, TRBD1 (6 bases). The CDR3 totals 15 residues. The V end lost 1 base, the J end lost 3 bases, and 13 bases lay between the germline ends. CDR1 is LNHDA, CDR2 SQIVND, per germline (reference sequence). Here the CDR3 reads CASSIAQRTVYEQYF. CDR3 bases: TGTGCCAGTAGTATAGCCCAAAGGACAGTCTACGAGCAGTACTTC.

This chain joins TRBV9 and TRBJ2-3; the match to TRBD1 covers 10 bases. Trimming took 2 bases from V and 5 from J; bases not matched to a gene: 5. Per the germline V gene, CDR1 is SGDLS and CDR2 is YYNGEE. The CDR3 sequence is 15 residues long. In DNA form, the CDR3 reads TGTGCCAGCAGCGTCAGGGGGACAGGGGAAGATACGCAGTATTTT. Translating gives CASSVRGTGEDTQYF.

J is TRBJ1-5 and V is TRBV2, with TRBD1 matching over 7 bases. This CDR3 spans 20 amino acids. J lost 0 bases, V lost 6 bases, and 20 bases had no gene match. Germline CDR1 and CDR2: SNHLY and FYNNEI. The CDR3 coding sequence is TGTGCCAGCAGCCACCGTTCAGACAGGGCCCATCTAATTAGCAATCAGCCCCAGCATTTT. It encodes CASSHRSDRAHLISNQPQHF.

J is TRBJ2-2 and V is TRBV27; 9 positions match TRBD1. After removal of 6 bases from V and 7 bases from J, the junction contained 3 bases not matched to a gene. Per the germline V gene, CDR1 is MNHEY and CDR2 is SMNVEV (reference sequence). The CDR3 runs 13 residues. CDR3 bases: TGTGCCAGCAGACAGGGGGCTGGCGGGGAGCTGTTTTTT. It specifies CASRQGAGGELFF.

This sequence joins TRBV5-5 and TRBJ2-1; D remains unclear. Germline-derived CDR1 and CDR2 are SGHKS and YYEKEE (reference sequence). V gave up 1 base and J gave up 0 bases, with 8 bases separating them. The CDR3 is made up of 15 amino acids. The CDR3 loop is CASSLPASSYNEQFF. The CDR3 DNA sequence: TGTGCCAGCAGCTTGCCGGCTAGCTCCTACAATGAGCAGTTCTTC.

This chain joins TRBV5-1 and TRBJ2-6; D gene unclear. The CDR3 consists of 16 residues. Germline values: CDR1 SGHRS, CDR2 YFSETQ. V lost 6 bases and J 0 bases, leaving 13 bases between the germline ends. The CDR3 DNA sequence: TGCGCCAGCAATACGGGTGCCAGCTCTGGGGCCAACGTCCTGACTTTC. This sequence encodes CASNTGASSGANVLTF.

This clone was seen a few times. The rearrangement links TRBV28 to TRBJ1-5, with 8 bases aligning to TRBD1. This CDR3 spans 17 amino acids. Germline lookup yields CDR1 MDHEN and CDR2 SYDVKM. The V gene end was trimmed by 4 bases and the J gene end by 0 bases; junction bases not matched to a gene: 8. The DNA for the CDR3 is TGTGCCAGCAGTTCTCTCGGGACAGGTTATAGCAATCAGCCCCAGCATTTT. Its translation: CASSSLGTGYSNQPQHF.

The genes are TRBV6-4 and TRBJ1-4, with TRBD1 as a possible D gene (5 bases). V was cut by 6 bases and J by 7 bases, with 21 bases left in between. The CDR3 extends over 16 amino acids. The germline V gene encodes CDR1 MRHNA and CDR2 SNTAGT. The CDR3 spells CASSAETGPGGEKLFF. Here the CDR3 DNA reads TGTGCCAGCAGCGCCGAGACCGGCCCGGGGGGTGAAAAACTGTTTTTT.

The DNA of the CDR3 is TGTGCCAGCAGTGGGGGACAAAACACCGGGGAGCTGTTTTTT. Translating it yields CASSGGQNTGELFF. The chain is built from TRBV28 and TRBJ2-2; perhaps TRBD1 as D (6 bases). Trimming removed 5 bases at V and 2 bases at J, with 9 bases between. The CDR3 contains 14 residues. Germline V gene sequence: CDR1 MDHEN, CDR2 SYDVKM.

The genes are TRBV2 and TRBJ1-2; D gene unclear. This CDR3 region has 14 residues. V lost 5 bases to trimming and J lost 4 bases, with 14 bases between them. Per germline, CDR1 SNHLY and CDR2 FYNNEI. CDR3 region: CASSSPGGGYGYTF. The CDR3, as DNA: TGTGCCAGCAGTTCCCCCGGTGGTGGCTATGGCTACACCTTC. Using reference TRBV2 and TRBJ1-2 for the parts outside the CDR3, the full variable domain is EPEVTQTPSHQVTQMGQEVILRCVPISNHLYFYWYRQILGQKVEFLVSFYNNEISEKSEIFDDQFSVERPDGSNFTLKIRSTKLEDSAMYFCASSSPGGGYGYTFGSGTRLTVV.

As DNA, the CDR3 is TGTGCCAGCAGCTTGGGTCCCGCTATAGGCTCTGGGGCCAACGTCCTGACTTTC. Its translation: CASSLGPAIGSGANVLTF. V usage is TRBV5-4 and J usage is TRBJ2-6; no firm D call. This CDR3 has 18 amino acids. Trimming took 0 bases from V and 0 from J, leaving 13 bases between them. Germline lookup yields CDR1 SGHNT and CDR2 YYREEE (reference sequence).

The chain combines TRBV7-2 with TRBJ2-7; tentative D call: TRBD2 (6 bases). CDR3 length: 15 amino acids. The germline gives CDR1 SGHTA, CDR2 FQGNSA. Trimming left V 0 bases short and J 4 bases short, with 13 bases between. The CDR3 DNA is TGTGCCAGCAGCTTAGCTCGGGAGACGATTTACGAGCAGTACTTC. Protein: CASSLARETIYEQYF.

V is TRBV14 and J is TRBJ1-6; unclear D gene. This CDR3 comprises 12 residues. Trimming shortened V by 6 bases and J by 7 bases, and 7 bases separated the two germline ends. Germline V CDR1 and CDR2: SGHDN, FVKESK. The CDR3 nucleotides are TGTGCCAGCAGTCGTCAAAATTCACCCCTCCACTTT. Translating it yields CASSRQNSPLHF. Full variable domain (outside the CDR3, taken from reference TRBV14 and TRBJ1-6): EAGVTQFPSHSVIEKGQTVTLRCDPISGHDNLYWYRRVMGKEIKFLLHFVKESKQDESGMPNNRFLAERTGGTYSTLKVQPAELEDSGVYFCASSRQNSPLHFGNGTRLTVT.